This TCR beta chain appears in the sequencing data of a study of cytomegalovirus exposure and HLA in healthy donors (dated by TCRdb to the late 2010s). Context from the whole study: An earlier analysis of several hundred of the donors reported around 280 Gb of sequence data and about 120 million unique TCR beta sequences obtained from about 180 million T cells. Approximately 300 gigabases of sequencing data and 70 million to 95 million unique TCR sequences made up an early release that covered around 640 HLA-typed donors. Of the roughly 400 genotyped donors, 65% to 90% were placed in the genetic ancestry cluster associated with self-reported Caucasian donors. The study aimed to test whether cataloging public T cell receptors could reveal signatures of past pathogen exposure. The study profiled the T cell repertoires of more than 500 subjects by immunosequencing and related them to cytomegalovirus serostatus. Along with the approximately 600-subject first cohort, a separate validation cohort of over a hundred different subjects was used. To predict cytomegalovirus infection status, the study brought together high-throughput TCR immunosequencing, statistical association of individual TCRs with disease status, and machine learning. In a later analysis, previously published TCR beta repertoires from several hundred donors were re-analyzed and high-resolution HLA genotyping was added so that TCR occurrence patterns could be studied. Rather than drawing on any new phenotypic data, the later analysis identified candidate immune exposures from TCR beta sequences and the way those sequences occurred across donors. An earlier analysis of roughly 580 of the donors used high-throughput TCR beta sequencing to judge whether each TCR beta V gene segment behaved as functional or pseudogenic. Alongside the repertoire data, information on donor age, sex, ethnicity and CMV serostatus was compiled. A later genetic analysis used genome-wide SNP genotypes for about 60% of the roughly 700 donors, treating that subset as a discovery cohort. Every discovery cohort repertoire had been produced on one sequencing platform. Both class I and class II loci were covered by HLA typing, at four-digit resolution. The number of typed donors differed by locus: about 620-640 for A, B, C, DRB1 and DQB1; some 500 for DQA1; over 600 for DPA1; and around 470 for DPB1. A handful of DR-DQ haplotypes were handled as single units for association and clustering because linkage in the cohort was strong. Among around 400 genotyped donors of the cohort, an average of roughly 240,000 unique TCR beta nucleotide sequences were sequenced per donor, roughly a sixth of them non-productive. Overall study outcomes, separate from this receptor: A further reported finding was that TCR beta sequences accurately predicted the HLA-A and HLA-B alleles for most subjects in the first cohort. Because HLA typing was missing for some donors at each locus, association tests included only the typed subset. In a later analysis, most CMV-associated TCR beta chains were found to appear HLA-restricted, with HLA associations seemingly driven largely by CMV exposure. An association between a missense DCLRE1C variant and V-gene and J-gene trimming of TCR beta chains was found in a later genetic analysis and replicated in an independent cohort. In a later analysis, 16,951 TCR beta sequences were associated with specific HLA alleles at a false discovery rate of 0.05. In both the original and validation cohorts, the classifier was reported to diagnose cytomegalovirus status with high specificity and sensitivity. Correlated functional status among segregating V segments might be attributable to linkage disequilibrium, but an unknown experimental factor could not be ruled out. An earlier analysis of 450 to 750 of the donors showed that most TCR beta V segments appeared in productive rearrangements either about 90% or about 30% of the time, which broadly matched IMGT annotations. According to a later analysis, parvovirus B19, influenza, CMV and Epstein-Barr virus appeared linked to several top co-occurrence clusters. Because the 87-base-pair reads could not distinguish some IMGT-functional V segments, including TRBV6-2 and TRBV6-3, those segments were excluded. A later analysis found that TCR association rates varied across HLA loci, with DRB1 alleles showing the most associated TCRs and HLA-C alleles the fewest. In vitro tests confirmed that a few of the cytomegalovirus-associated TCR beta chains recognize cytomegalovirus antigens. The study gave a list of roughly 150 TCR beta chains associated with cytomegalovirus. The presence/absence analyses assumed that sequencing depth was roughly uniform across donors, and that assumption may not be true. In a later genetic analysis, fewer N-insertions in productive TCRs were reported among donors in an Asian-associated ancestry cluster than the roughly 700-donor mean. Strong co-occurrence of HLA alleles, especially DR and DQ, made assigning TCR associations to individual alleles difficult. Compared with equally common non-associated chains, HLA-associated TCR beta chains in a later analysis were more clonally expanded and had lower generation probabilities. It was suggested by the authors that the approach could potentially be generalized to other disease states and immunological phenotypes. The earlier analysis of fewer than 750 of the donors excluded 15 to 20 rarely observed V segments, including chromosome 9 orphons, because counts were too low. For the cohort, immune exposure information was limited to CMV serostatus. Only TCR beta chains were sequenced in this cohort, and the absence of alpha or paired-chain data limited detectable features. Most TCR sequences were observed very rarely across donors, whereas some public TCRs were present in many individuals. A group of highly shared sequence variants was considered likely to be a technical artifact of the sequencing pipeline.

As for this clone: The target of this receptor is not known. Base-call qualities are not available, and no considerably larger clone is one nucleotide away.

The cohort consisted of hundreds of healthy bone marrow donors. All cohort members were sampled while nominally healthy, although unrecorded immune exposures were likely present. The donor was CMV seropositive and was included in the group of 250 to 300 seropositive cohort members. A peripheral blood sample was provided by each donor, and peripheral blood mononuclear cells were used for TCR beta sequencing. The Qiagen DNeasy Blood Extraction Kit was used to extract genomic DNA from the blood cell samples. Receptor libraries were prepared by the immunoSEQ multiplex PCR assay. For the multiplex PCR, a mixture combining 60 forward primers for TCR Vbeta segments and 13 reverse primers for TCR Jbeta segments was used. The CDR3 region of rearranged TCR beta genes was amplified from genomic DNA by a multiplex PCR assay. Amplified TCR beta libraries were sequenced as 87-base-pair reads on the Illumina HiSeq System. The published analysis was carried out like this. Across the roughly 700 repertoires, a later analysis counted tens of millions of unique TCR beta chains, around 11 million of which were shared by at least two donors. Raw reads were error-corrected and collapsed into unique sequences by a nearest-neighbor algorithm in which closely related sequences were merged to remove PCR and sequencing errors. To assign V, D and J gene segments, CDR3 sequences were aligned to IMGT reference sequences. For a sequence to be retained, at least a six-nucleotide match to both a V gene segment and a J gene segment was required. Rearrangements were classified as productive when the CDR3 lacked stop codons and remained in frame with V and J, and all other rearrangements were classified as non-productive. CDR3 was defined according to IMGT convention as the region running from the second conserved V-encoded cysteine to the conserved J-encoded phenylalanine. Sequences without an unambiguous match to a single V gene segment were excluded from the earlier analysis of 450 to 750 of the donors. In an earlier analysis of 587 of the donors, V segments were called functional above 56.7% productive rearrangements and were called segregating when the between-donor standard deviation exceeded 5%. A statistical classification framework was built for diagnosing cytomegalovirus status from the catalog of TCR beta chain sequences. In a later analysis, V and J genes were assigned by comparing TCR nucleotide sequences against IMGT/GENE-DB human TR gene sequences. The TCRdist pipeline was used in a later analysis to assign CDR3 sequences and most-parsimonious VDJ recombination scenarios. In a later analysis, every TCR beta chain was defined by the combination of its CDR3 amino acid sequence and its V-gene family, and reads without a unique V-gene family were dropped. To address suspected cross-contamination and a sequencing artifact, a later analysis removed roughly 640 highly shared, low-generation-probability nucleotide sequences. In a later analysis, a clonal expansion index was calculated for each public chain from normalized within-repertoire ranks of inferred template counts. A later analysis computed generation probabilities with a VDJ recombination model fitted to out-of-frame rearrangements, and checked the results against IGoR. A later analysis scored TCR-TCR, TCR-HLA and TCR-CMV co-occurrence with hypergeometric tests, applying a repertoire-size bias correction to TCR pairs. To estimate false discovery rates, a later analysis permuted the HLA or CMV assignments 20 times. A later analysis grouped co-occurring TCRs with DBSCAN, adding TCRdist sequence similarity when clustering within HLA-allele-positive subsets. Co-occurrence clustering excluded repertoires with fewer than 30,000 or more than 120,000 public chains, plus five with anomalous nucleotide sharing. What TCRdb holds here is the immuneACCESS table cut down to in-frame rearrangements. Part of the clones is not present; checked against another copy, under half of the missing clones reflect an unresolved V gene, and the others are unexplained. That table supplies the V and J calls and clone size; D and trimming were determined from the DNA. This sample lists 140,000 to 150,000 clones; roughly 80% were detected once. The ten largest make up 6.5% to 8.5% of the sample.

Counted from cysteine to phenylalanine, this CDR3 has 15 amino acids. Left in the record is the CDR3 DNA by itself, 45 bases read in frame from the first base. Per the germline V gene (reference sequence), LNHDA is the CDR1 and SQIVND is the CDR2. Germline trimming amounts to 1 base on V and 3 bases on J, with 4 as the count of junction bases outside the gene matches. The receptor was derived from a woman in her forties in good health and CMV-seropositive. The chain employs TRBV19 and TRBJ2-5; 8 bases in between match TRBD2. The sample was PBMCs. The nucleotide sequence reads TGTGCCAGTAGTATAGGACTAGCGTTGAAAGAGACCCAGTACTTC. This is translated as CASSIGLALKETQYF.